This T cell receptor beta chain originates from a study of T cells in Graves' hyperthyroidism and ophthalmopathy. Note on this clonotype: Its target is not known.

The CDR3 regions of TCR beta were amplified from RNA transcripts. The study used the HTBI primer set for a first-round RT-PCR of the TCR CDR3. Via MiXCR, TCRdb re-called the multiplex PCR reads, giving one row per CDR3 protein. Of about 300,000 distinct CDR3 sequences listed, roughly a fifth are singletons. Study findings and constraints: Appearing also in blood were most of the thyroid clonotypes expanded above 0.001.

Specimen: blood. The TCR comes from a man aged 45 to 65 with Graves' ophthalmopathy.

CDR3 sequence: CATRSFFPGAKQNQPQHF. CDR3 nucleotide sequence: TGTGCCACCAGAAGTTTTTTCCCGGGAGCAAAACAAAATCAGCCCCAGCATTTT. The rearrangement links TRBV24-1 to TRBJ1-5; D unclear. V was trimmed by 7 bases and J by 4 bases, leaving 25 bases between them. The CDR3 consists of 18 residues. Germline V gene data show CDR1 as KGHDR and CDR2 as SFDVKD.